The 24 T cell receptor beta chains below all came from one sample that was sequenced in a study of shared clonotypes between healthy human individuals. Assay used: immunoSEQ multiplex PCR; TCRdb lists only in-frame clones, some missing. Among roughly 1.4 million clones, approximately 98.5% were seen once, and the ten largest hold around 0.38%. Input material: naive CD4+ T cells sorted from blood. The sample's subset: CD45RA+ positively selected. Source of these receptors: a man aged 25-45 years in good health.

This chain uses TRBV7-9 with TRBJ2-7, with D possibly being TRBD2 (6 bases). CDR3 length equals 15 residues. The V and J ends lost 5 bases and 9 bases respectively, with 23 bases between them. Germline V gene lookup returns CDR1 SEHNR and CDR2 FQNEAQ (reference sequence). In nucleotides, the CDR3 is TGTGCCAGCAGCCCCCTAGAAGCGGGTGCCGGTAGGCAGTACTTC. Encoded protein: CASSPLEAGAGRQYF.

V usage is TRBV25-1 and J usage is TRBJ2-3; 11 bases are a match to TRBD2. The CDR3 has 16 amino acids. V gave up 1 base and J gave up 5 bases; unmatched junction bases: 5. Germline V gives CDR1 MGHDK, CDR2 SYGVNS. In DNA form, the CDR3 reads TGTGCCAGCAGTGAATTTACTAGCGGGAGCGAAGATACGCAGTATTTT. Its protein product is CASSEFTSGSEDTQYF.

V and J are TRBV5-6 and TRBJ2-6; 9 nucleotides match TRBD1. CDR1 is SGHDT and CDR2 is YYEEEE in the germline V gene. The length of the CDR3 is 17 residues. Trimming at V came to 7 bases and at J to 1 base, leaving 9 bases not matched to a gene. CDR3 protein: CASGAGQGSSGANVLTF. The DNA for the CDR3 is TGTGCCAGCGGGGCGGGACAGGGATCTTCTGGGGCCAACGTCCTGACTTTC.

V usage is TRBV6-1 and J usage is TRBJ2-5; a weak D match, TRBD1 (5 bases). CDR1 is MNHNS and CDR2 is SASEGT in the germline V gene. V dropped 7 bases and J dropped 1 base, with 7 bases sitting between them. The CDR3 consists of 12 residues. In DNA form, the CDR3 reads TGTGCCAGCAACAGGCCCCAAGAGACCCAGTACTTC. It translates to CASNRPQETQYF.

The V call is TRBV7-9, the J call TRBJ2-2; D is unclear. Trimming left V 6 bases short and J 4 bases short, with 18 bases between. In germline, CDR1 is SEHNR, CDR2 FQNEAQ (reference sequence). The CDR3 has 16 amino acids. CDR3 protein: CASRDSSSRRTGELFF. For the CDR3, the DNA is TGTGCCAGCAGAGACTCCTCATCCAGGCGCACCGGGGAGCTGTTTTTT.

V gene TRBV20-1 combines with J gene TRBJ2-1; 8 nucleotides line up with TRBD1. Germline V gene lookup returns CDR1 DFQATT and CDR2 SNEGSKA (reference sequence). CDR3 size: 11 residues. V lost 7 bases to trimming and J lost 8 bases; unmatched junction nucleotides: 4. In DNA, the CDR3 is TGCAGTGAATCAGGGGGCGATGAGCAGTTCTTC. This translates into CSESGGDEQFF.

The genes are TRBV7-9 and TRBJ1-1, with 7 bases that match TRBD1. This CDR3 has 15 residues. V was clipped by 4 bases and J by 5 bases; unmatched bases: 10. Per the germline V gene, CDR1 is SEHNR and CDR2 is FQNEAQ (reference sequence). As DNA, the CDR3 is TGTGCCAGCAGCTCCTCTTCAGGGGGAGTAACTGAAGCTTTCTTT. Its translation: CASSSSSGGVTEAFF.

The chain has TRBV14 and TRBJ2-3; no firm D call. The length of the CDR3 is 15 residues. V lost 4 bases, J lost 3 bases, and 14 bases lay in between. Looked up from germline, CDR1 is SGHDN and CDR2 is FVKESK. In DNA form, the CDR3 reads TGTGCCAGCAGCCTACTGGCCCCCCCTACAGATACGCAGTATTTT. As protein: CASSLLAPPTDTQYF.

The rearrangement joins TRBV9 to TRBJ2-3; D remains ambiguous. CDR1 SGDLS and CDR2 YYNGEE come from the germline V gene. The length of the CDR3 is 13 residues. Trimming cost V 1 base and J 8 bases, with 11 bases left between them. The DNA of the CDR3 is TGTGCCAGCAGCGTAAAGTCAGCCTCTACGCAGTATTTT. Amino acids: CASSVKSASTQYF.

The chain recombines TRBV2 with TRBJ2-7; D is uncertain. The CDR3 is 12 amino acids. Germline CDR1 is SNHLY and CDR2 is FYNNEI. V lost 7 bases to trimming and J lost 4 bases, with 11 bases between them. The CDR3 sequence: CASNSGRYEQYF. The CDR3 coding sequence is TGTGCCAGCAATTCGGGTCGGTACGAGCAGTACTTC.

This clone showed up just once. J is TRBJ2-1 and V is TRBV5-1; 11 bases align to TRBD2. V shed 3 bases and J 7 bases; nucleotides not matched to a gene: 9. This CDR3 spans 16 amino acids. CDR1 is SGHRS, CDR2 YFSETQ, per germline. This CDR3 is CASSSLLAGGENEQFF. The CDR3 DNA sequence: TGCGCCAGCAGCTCCTTGCTAGCGGGAGGAGAGAATGAGCAGTTCTTC.

Only one count was recorded for this clone. The rearrangement joins TRBV7-9 to TRBJ2-7; no clear D. V lost 1 base and J lost 2, with 15 bases in between. CDR3 length: 16 residues. From germline, CDR1 is SEHNR and CDR2 FQNEAQ (reference sequence). In nucleotides, the CDR3 is TGTGCCAGCAGCTTAGTTGGCGGCCATTACGCCTACGAGCAGTACTTC. Protein: CASSLVGGHYAYEQYF.

The V and J genes are TRBV6-5 and TRBJ1-4; D ambiguous. The CDR3 is 13 amino acids. V dropped 2 bases and J dropped 8 bases, with 9 bases sitting between them. Per the germline V gene, CDR1 is MNHEY and CDR2 is SVGAGI. CDR3 bases: TGTGCCAGCAGTTACAGGATCGGAGAAAAACTGTTTTTT. This codes for CASSYRIGEKLFF.

The V call is TRBV5-6, the J call TRBJ2-1, with TRBD1 identical over 8 bases. This CDR3 is 15 amino acids long. Trimming took 4 bases from V and 6 from J; bases not matched to a gene: 9. Germline V CDR1 and CDR2: SGHDT, YYEEEE. This chain's CDR3 is CASSGRDRYLNEQFF. The DNA for the CDR3 is TGTGCCAGCAGCGGCCGGGACAGGTACCTCAATGAGCAGTTCTTC.

The V and J genes are TRBV7-8 and TRBJ2-7; D remains unclear. This CDR3 spans 12 amino acids. Per the germline V gene, CDR1 is SGHVS and CDR2 is FQNEAQ. Trimming stripped 6 bases from V and 6 bases from J, with 12 bases between. The CDR3 region is CASRPDGSEQYF. CDR3 nucleotides: TGTGCCAGCAGACCCGACGGCTCCGAGCAGTACTTC.

J is TRBJ2-1 and V is TRBV29-1, with TRBD2 identical over 7 bases. There are 11 residues in the CDR3. J lost 5 bases, V lost 7 bases, and 2 bases had no gene match. Germline V gene lookup returns CDR1 SQVTM and CDR2 ANQGSEA. The CDR3 region is CSASGHNEQFF. In nucleotides, the CDR3 is TGCAGCGCTAGCGGACACAATGAGCAGTTCTTC.

CDR3 amino acids: CASSGGGNEQFF. The CDR3 DNA reads as TGTGCCAGCAGCGGCGGCGGGAATGAGCAGTTCTTC. The V call is TRBV7-9, the J call TRBJ2-1, with D possibly being TRBD2 (5 bases). This CDR3 has 12 residues. Trimming left V 5 bases short and J 7 bases short, with 9 bases between. Germline V lookup: CDR1 SEHNR, CDR2 FQNEAQ (reference sequence).

Notes on this clone: The sample contains more than one DNA sequence encoding this CDR3. The chain is built from TRBV7-3 and TRBJ2-3, with D possibly matching TRBD1 (5 bases). V was cut by 1 base and J by 4 bases, with 6 bases left in between. The germline CDR1 and CDR2 sequences are SGHTA and FQGTGA. The CDR3 is made up of 13 amino acids. The CDR3 sequence: CASSLRGADTQYF. In DNA form, the CDR3 reads TGTGCCAGCAGCTTAAGGGGCGCAGATACGCAGTATTTT.

This sequence joins TRBV4-1 and TRBJ2-1, with D perhaps TRBD2 (5 bases). Trimming left V 8 bases short and J 5 bases short, with 19 bases between. There are 15 residues in the CDR3. The germline gives CDR1 MGHRA, CDR2 YSYEKL. CDR3 sequence (DNA): TGCGCCAGCTCCGTAAGGGAGAACGTTAACAATGAGCAGTTCTTC. This codes for CASSVRENVNNEQFF.

The rearrangement links TRBV6-5 to TRBJ2-1, with TRBD2 identical over 10 bases. Germline lookup yields CDR1 MNHEY and CDR2 SVGAGI. The CDR3 is 16 residues long. V was pared by 2 bases and J by 1 base, with 2 bases of the junction left unmatched. CDR3 residues: CASSYRTSGSYNEQFF. CDR3 in DNA: TGTGCCAGCAGTTACCGGACTAGCGGATCCTACAATGAGCAGTTCTTC.

J is TRBJ1-5 and V is TRBV6-6; unclear D gene. V gave up 3 bases and J gave up 7 bases, with 10 bases separating them. The CDR3 contains 13 residues. CDR1 and CDR2 (germline): MNHNY, SVGAGI (reference sequence). CDR3 protein: CASSYEGGQPQHF. Here the CDR3 DNA reads TGTGCCAGCAGTTATGAGGGCGGGCAGCCCCAGCATTTT.

The chain couples TRBV14 to TRBJ2-5; TRBD1 or TRBD2 may be the D gene (7 bases each). CDR3 length: 14 amino acids. Germline CDR1 SGHDN, CDR2 FVKESK. Trimming removed 6 bases from V and 7 bases from J, with 18 bases in between. The CDR3 sequence is CASSRQGGYGTQYF. Written as DNA, the CDR3 is TGTGCCAGCAGTCGACAGGGAGGGTATGGGACCCAGTACTTC.

J is TRBJ2-7 and V is TRBV9, with D possibly matching TRBD2 (5 bases). Germline V gives CDR1 SGDLS, CDR2 YYNGEE. Trimming cost V 4 bases and J 0 bases, with 11 bases left between them. This CDR3 region has 14 residues. The CDR3, as DNA: TGTGCCAGCAGCTTTCCCCGGGACTCCTACGAGCAGTACTTC. Amino acids: CASSFPRDSYEQYF.

The count of this clone is one. The V gene is TRBV7-9, the J gene TRBJ1-2; D is uncertain. The CDR3 is made up of 13 amino acids. V gave up 0 bases and J gave up 6 bases, with 8 bases separating them. CDR1 is SEHNR and CDR2 is FQNEAQ in the germline V gene (reference sequence). The DNA for the CDR3 is TGTGCCAGCAGCTTAGCCTACAGAAATGGCTACACCTTC. It specifies CASSLAYRNGYTF. The full variable domain, rest sourced from reference TRBV7-9 and TRBJ1-2, is DTGVSQNPRHKITKRGQNVTFRCDPISEHNRLYWYRQTLGQGPEFLTYFQNEAQLEKSRLLSDRFSAERPKGSFSTLEIQRTEQGDSAMYLCASSLAYRNGYTFGSGTRLTVV.